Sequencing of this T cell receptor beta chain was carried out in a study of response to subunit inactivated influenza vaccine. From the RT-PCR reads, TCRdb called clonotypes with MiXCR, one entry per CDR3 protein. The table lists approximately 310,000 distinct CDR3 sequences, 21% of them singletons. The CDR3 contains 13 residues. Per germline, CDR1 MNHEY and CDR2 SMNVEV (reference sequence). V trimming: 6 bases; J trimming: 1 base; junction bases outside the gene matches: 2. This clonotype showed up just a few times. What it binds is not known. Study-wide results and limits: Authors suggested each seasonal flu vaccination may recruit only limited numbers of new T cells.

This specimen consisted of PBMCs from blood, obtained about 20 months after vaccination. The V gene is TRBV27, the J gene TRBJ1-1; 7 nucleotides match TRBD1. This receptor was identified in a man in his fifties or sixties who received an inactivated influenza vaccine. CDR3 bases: TGTGCCAGCAGGGACAGGCCGAACACTGAAGCTTTCTTT. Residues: CASRDRPNTEAFF.